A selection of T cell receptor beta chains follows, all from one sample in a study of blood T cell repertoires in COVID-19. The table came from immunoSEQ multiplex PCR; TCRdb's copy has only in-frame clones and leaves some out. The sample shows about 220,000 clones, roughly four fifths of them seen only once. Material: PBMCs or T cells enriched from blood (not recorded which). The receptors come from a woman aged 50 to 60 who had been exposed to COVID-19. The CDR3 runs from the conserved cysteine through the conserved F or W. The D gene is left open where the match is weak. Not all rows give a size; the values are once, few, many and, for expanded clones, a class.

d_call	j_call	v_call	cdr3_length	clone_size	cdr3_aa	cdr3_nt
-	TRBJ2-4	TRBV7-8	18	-	CASSLAGGLPPAKNIQYF	TGTGCCAGCAGCTTAGCGGGGGGGCTACCCCCAGCCAAAAACATTCAGTACTTC
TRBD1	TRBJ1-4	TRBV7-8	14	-	CASSMGTGNEKLFF	TGTGCCAGCAGCATGGGGACAGGGAATGAAAAACTGTTTTTT
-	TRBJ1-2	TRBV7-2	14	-	CASSLNSANYGYTF	TGTGCCAGCAGCTTAAATTCGGCTAACTATGGCTACACCTTC
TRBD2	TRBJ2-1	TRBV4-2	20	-	CASSPQPLAGGRHSYNEQFF	TGTGCCAGCAGCCCACAACCACTAGCGGGGGGGCGTCATTCTTACAATGAGCAGTTCTTC
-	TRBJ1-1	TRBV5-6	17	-	CASSLGAPATGTTEAFF	TGTGCCAGCAGCTTGGGGGCGCCGGCCACAGGGACCACTGAAGCTTTCTTT
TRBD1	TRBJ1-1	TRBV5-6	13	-	CASSLRTGTEAFF	TGTGCCAGCAGCTTACGGACAGGGACTGAAGCTTTCTTT
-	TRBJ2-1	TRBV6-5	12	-	CASFDNNNEQFF	TGTGCCAGCTTTGACAATAACAATGAGCAGTTCTTC
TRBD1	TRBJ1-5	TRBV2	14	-	CASSDPDRGQPQHF	TGTGCCAGCAGTGATCCGGACAGGGGCCAGCCCCAGCATTTT
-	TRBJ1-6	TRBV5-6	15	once	CASSLVRERNSPLHF	TGTGCCAGCAGCTTGGTGAGGGAACGGAATTCACCCCTCCACTTT
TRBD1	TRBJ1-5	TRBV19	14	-	CASGPTGHNQPQHF	TGTGCCAGCGGACCGACAGGGCACAATCAGCCCCAGCATTTT
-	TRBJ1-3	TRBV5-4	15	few	CASSNTGSSGNTIYF	TGTGCCAGCAGCAATACAGGGAGCTCTGGAAACACCATATATTTT
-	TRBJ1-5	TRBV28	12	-	CASSPQRGPQHF	TGTGCCAGCAGTCCCCAGCGTGGGCCCCAGCATTTT
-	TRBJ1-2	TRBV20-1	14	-	CSASPFNINYGYTF	TGCAGTGCTAGTCCCTTTAACATTAACTATGGCTACACCTTC
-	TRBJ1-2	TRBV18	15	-	CASSGTGLRFGGYTF	TGTGCCAGCTCGGGAACAGGGCTGAGATTCGGTGGCTACACCTTC
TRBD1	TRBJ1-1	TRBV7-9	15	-	CASSLLKGANTEAFF	TGTGCCAGCAGCTTACTTAAGGGGGCGAACACTGAAGCTTTCTTT
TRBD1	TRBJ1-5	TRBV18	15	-	CASSRGGQSNQPQHF	TGTGCCAGCTCCCGAGGGGGACAGAGCAATCAGCCCCAGCATTTT
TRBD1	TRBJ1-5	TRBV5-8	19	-	CASSLGGQGGTLSNQPQHF	TGTGCCAGCAGCTTGGGGGGACAGGGTGGAACGTTGAGCAATCAGCCCCAGCATTTT
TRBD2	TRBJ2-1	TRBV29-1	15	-	CSVSVGAGGNNEQFF	TGCAGCGTTTCCGTGGGAGCGGGGGGGAACAATGAGCAGTTCTTC
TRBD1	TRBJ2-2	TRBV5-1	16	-	CASSRDGTGDTGELFF	TGCGCCAGCTCCCGGGACGGGACAGGGGACACCGGGGAGCTGTTTTTT
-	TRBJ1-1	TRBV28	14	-	CASGQGIGNTEAFF	TGTGCCAGCGGGCAGGGGATAGGGAACACTGAAGCTTTCTTT
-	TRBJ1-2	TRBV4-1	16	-	CASSQEHSGRFGGYTF	TGCGCCAGCAGCCAAGAACATTCTGGCAGGTTTGGTGGCTACACCTTC
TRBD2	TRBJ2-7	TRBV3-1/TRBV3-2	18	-	CASSQTRGLAGASYEQYF	TGTGCCAGCAGCCAGACCCGGGGACTAGCGGGGGCATCCTACGAGCAGTACTTC